There are many counts of the clone carrying this T cell receptor beta chain. These data originate in a study of T cells after yellow fever vaccination. Via MiXCR, TCRdb re-called the 5' RACE reads, giving one row per CDR3 protein. This sample has hundreds of thousands of distinct CDR3 sequences; 4.1% occur once, and the top ten carry about 26%. Germline-derived CDR1 and CDR2 are LNHDA and SQIVND (reference sequence). The CDR3 has 13 residues. Trimming left V 5 bases short and J 4 bases short, with 11 bases between. The source was PBMCs, collected 5 days after the yellow fever booster vaccination. The sequence was collected from a man in his late teens or twenties who received the YFV17D yellow fever vaccine. The chain uses TRBV19 and TRBJ1-2; tentatively, D is TRBD1 (5 bases). CDR3 loop: CASSPDSLYGYTF. As DNA, the CDR3 is TGTGCCAGTAGTCCAGACAGTCTCTATGGCTACACCTTC.